These 29 T cell receptor beta chains originate from one sample sequenced in a study of T-cell memory formation after mild COVID-19. TCRdb ran MiXCR on the 5' RACE reads and lists one entry per CDR3 protein. The sample yields about 140,000 distinct CDR3 sequences, around 14% seen once. The sequencing sample was made of PBMCs or a T cell subset sorted from them (not recorded which). These TCRs come from an adult woman who had mild COVID-19 (a few samples of this study predate the infection). Cell type and time point are not known.

This rearrangement joins TRBV5-6 to TRBJ2-5, with 10 bases aligning to TRBD1. The junction had 4 bases not matched to a gene; V was cut back by 0 bases and J by 5 bases. CDR1 is SGHDT and CDR2 is YYEEEE in the germline V gene. This CDR3 has 15 residues. The chain's CDR3 is CASSLGQGAWETQYF. As DNA, the CDR3 is TGTGCCAGCAGCTTGGGACAGGGGGCTTGGGAGACCCAGTACTTC.

This clonotype was counted a few times. This chain uses TRBV18 with TRBJ2-3; 10 nucleotides line up with TRBD2. V lost 2 bases and J lost 5; bases outside the gene matches: 4. The CDR3 has 15 residues. Germline V gene data show CDR1 as KGHSH and CDR2 as LQKENI. The CDR3, as DNA: TGTGCCAGCTCACCAGAGCTAGCGGGAGAAGATACGCAGTATTTT. It codes for CASSPELAGEDTQYF.

This clonotype was detected ten times or more. An end of the junction differs from the germline gene, which may be a read error. The CDR3, as DNA: TGTGCTAGCAGCTTATATCAGGGTCCCTACGAGCAGTACTTC. Its protein product is CASSLYQGPYEQYF. This chain links TRBV7-7 with TRBJ2-7, with a possible D match to TRBD1 (5 bases). CDR3 length equals 14 residues. The germline V gene has CDR1 SSHAT and CDR2 FNYEAQ (reference sequence). The entire variable domain, with the rest obtained from reference TRBV7-7 and TRBJ2-7, is as follows: GAGVSQSPRYKVTKRGQDVTLRCDPISSHATLYWYQQALGQGPEFLTYFNYEAQPDKSGLPSDRFSAERPEGSISTLTIQRTEQRDSAMYRCASSLYQGPYEQYFGPGTRLTVT.

This clonotype was picked up a small number of times. The chain uses TRBV4-1 and TRBJ2-7; D is ambiguous. The CDR3 is made up of 14 amino acids. Trimming pared 4 bases from V and 1 base from J, leaving 11 bases between. Germline V lookup: CDR1 MGHRA, CDR2 YSYEKL. Here the CDR3 DNA reads TGCGCCAGCAGCCCAACTTTGGAGTCCTACGAGCAGTACTTC. This sequence encodes CASSPTLESYEQYF.

The chain employs TRBV7-2 and TRBJ2-3; D is perhaps TRBD1 (6 bases). The CDR3 is made up of 14 amino acids. V dropped 0 bases and J dropped 3 bases, with 7 bases sitting between them. Looked up from germline, CDR1 is SGHTA and CDR2 is FQGNSA. The CDR3 sequence is CASSLAGATDTQYF. CDR3 bases: TGTGCCAGCAGCTTAGCGGGGGCAACAGATACGCAGTATTTT.

This clonotype was observed a handful of times. The rearrangement uses TRBV29-1 and TRBJ2-7; 11 bases align to TRBD1. This CDR3 is built from 12 residues. Germline CDR1 and CDR2: SQVTM and ANQGSEA. After removal of 4 bases from V and 5 bases from J, the junction contained 1 base not matched to a gene. CDR3 region: CSVGTGGNEQYF. CDR3 coding DNA: TGCAGCGTTGGGACAGGGGGCAACGAGCAGTACTTC.

The genes are TRBV4-3 and TRBJ2-3, with D possibly being TRBD2 (6 bases). The CDR3 has 16 residues. Germline CDR1 reads LGHNA; CDR2 reads YSLEER. V lost 1 base and J 6 bases, leaving 17 bases between the germline ends. The CDR3 nucleotides are TGCGCCAGCAGCCAAGCACCCGGAGGGCCGCAGGATACGCAGTATTTT. Translating it yields CASSQAPGGPQDTQYF.

The chain has TRBV4-3 and TRBJ2-5; the D gene could be TRBD1 or TRBD2 (5 bases each). This CDR3 is 15 amino acids long. Germline CDR1 reads LGHNA; CDR2 reads YSLEER. V lost 0 bases to trimming and J lost 5 bases, with 13 bases between them. The CDR3 loop is CASSQEIRDGETQYF. In DNA, the CDR3 is TGCGCCAGCAGCCAAGAAATAAGGGACGGGGAGACCCAGTACTTC.

V and J are TRBV29-1 and TRBJ2-7; 8 bases fit TRBD1. Trimming at V came to 3 bases and at J to 1 base, leaving 8 bases not matched to a gene. This CDR3 is built from 15 residues. The germline V gene encodes CDR1 SQVTM and CDR2 ANQGSEA. CDR3 loop: CSVEAFGQGSYEQYF. The CDR3 DNA sequence: TGCAGCGTTGAGGCTTTCGGACAGGGTTCCTACGAGCAGTACTTC.

At least ten counts were recorded for this clonotype. The chain uses TRBV12-3 or TRBV12-4 and TRBJ2-1, with D perhaps TRBD1 (5 bases). This CDR3 contains 16 residues. V gave up 2 bases and J gave up 0 bases, with 11 bases separating them. The CDR3 coding sequence is TGTGCCAGCAGTTTAATACCGCAGGGCTCCTACAATGAGCAGTTCTTC. This codes for CASSLIPQGSYNEQFF.

This clonotype was seen a few times. The chain recombines TRBV5-1 with TRBJ1-2; TRBD1 aligns across 9 bases. The V gene end was trimmed by 1 base and the J gene end by 6 bases; junction bases not matched to a gene: 10. Germline V gene lookup returns CDR1 SGHRS and CDR2 YFSETQ. This CDR3 has 16 amino acids. The CDR3 DNA reads as TGCGCCAGCAGCTTGACCCCAAGGACAGGGGTAGATGGCTACACCTTC. Protein: CASSLTPRTGVDGYTF.

J is TRBJ1-5 and V is TRBV25-1; D is uncertain. Trimming stripped 7 bases from V and 9 bases from J, with 13 bases between. CDR1 MGHDK and CDR2 SYGVNS come from the germline V gene. CDR3 length: 12 residues. DNA for the CDR3: TGTGCCAGCATCAACCTGGGTTGGCCCCAGCATTTT. It translates to CASINLGWPQHF.

The chain recombines TRBV27 with TRBJ1-5; no definite D call. This CDR3 is 12 amino acids long. Germline V CDR1 and CDR2: MNHEY, SMNVEV (reference sequence). V was pared by 4 bases and J by 0 bases, with 1 base between. This CDR3 reads CASSYSNQPQHF. CDR3 in DNA: TGTGCCAGCAGTTATAGCAATCAGCCCCAGCATTTT.

This clonotype was counted many times. V is TRBV27 and J is TRBJ2-7; possible D gene TRBD1, 6 bases. The CDR3 is made up of 13 amino acids. Trimming shortened V by 7 bases and J by 1 base, and 11 bases separated the two germline ends. CDR1 and CDR2 (germline): MNHEY, SMNVEV (reference sequence). CDR3 bases: TGTGCCAGCACACCCAGGGGTTCCTACGAGCAGTACTTC. Translated: CASTPRGSYEQYF.

This rearrangement joins TRBV5-5 to TRBJ1-1; no clear D. The germline gives CDR1 SGHKS, CDR2 YYEKEE (reference sequence). Between the trimmed V and J ends, which lost 0 bases and 1 base, there was a span of 4 bases. This CDR3 contains 13 residues. CDR3 sequence: CASSLDRNTEAFF. CDR3 in DNA: TGTGCCAGCAGCTTGGACAGGAACACTGAAGCTTTCTTT.

CDR3 region: CASSWGVGGLDEQYF. CDR3 in DNA: TGTGCCAGCAGCTGGGGAGTCGGGGGGTTGGACGAGCAGTACTTC. The chain employs TRBV7-9 and TRBJ2-7; 7 bases are a match to TRBD2. The junction had 11 bases not matched to a gene; V was cut back by 4 bases and J by 5 bases. This CDR3 has 15 residues. Germline CDR1 is SEHNR and CDR2 is FQNEAQ (reference sequence).

The chain uses TRBV25-1 and TRBJ2-7; maybe TRBD2 (7 bases). The germline V gene encodes CDR1 MGHDK and CDR2 SYGVNS. The CDR3 has 11 residues. In nucleotides, the CDR3 is TGTGCCGGGGGGACACCGGGAGGATTAATAGTC. It codes for CAGGTPGGLIV.

This chain links TRBV5-1 with TRBJ2-7; a possible D gene is TRBD1 (5 bases). Germline CDR1 SGHRS, CDR2 YFSETQ. Between the trimmed V and J ends, which lost 2 bases and 2 bases, there was a span of 11 bases. The CDR3 totals 14 residues. CDR3 sequence: CASSFGQGPYEQYF. CDR3 DNA sequence: TGCGCCAGCAGCTTCGGTCAGGGTCCCTACGAGCAGTACTTC. The full variable domain, its missing parts supplied by reference TRBV5-1 and TRBJ2-7, is KAGVTQTPRYLIKTRGQQVTLSCSPISGHRSVSWYQQTPGQGLQFLFEYFSETQRNKGNFPGRFSGRQFSNSRSEMNVSTLELGDSALYLCASSFGQGPYEQYFGPGTRLTVT.

This clonotype was seen a handful of times. The chain links TRBV20-1 to TRBJ2-1, with a weak D call TRBD2 (6 bases). This CDR3 comprises 15 residues. The germline CDR1 and CDR2 sequences are DFQATT and SNEGSKA (reference sequence). Trimming took 3 bases from V and 2 from J, leaving 14 bases between them. DNA of the CDR3: TGCAGTGCTAGCTCTAGCGCTAAAACCTACAATGAGCAGTTCTTC. Its protein is CSASSSAKTYNEQFF.

This clonotype appeared a few times. The J gene is TRBJ1-3, the V gene TRBV9; D unclear. The germline V gene encodes CDR1 SGDLS and CDR2 YYNGEE. V was shortened by 2 bases and J by 3 bases, with 0 bases between the two germline ends. This CDR3 has 11 amino acids. The CDR3 DNA reads as TGTGCCAGCAGCGTTGGAAACACCATATATTTT. Translation: CASSVGNTIYF.

The chain has TRBV20-1 and TRBJ2-7; no reliable D call. Germline CDR1 reads DFQATT; CDR2 reads SNEGSKA (reference sequence). This CDR3 is built from 13 residues. The germline V and J ends were trimmed by 1 base and 1 base, with 8 bases remaining between them. CDR3 nucleotide sequence: TGCAGTGCTAGAGCAGGTCTATCCTACGAGCAGTACTTC. It yields the protein CSARAGLSYEQYF.

This clonotype has just a few counts. The genes are TRBV7-7 and TRBJ2-7, with 10 bases that match TRBD1. Trimming removed 3 bases from V and 2 bases from J; junction bases left unmatched: 4. The germline V gene encodes CDR1 SSHAT and CDR2 FNYEAQ (reference sequence). This CDR3 spans 15 amino acids. This CDR3 is CASSFPGQGAYEQYF. The CDR3 nucleotides read TGTGCCAGCAGCTTCCCCGGACAGGGGGCCTACGAGCAGTACTTC.

Here the CDR3 DNA reads TGTGCCAGCAGCTTAGTTTACAGAGCCAGAAATTCACCCCTCCACTTT. Its protein is CASSLVYRARNSPLHF. The chain has TRBV7-2 and TRBJ1-6; the D is unclear. Trimming cost V 1 base and J 7 bases, with 14 bases left between them. CDR1 is SGHTA and CDR2 is FQGNSA in the germline V gene. The CDR3 has 16 amino acids.

The V and J genes are TRBV21-1 and TRBJ2-7. TRBV21-1 is an annotated pseudogene. The CDR3 runs to 14 residues. The CDR3 DNA is TGTGCCAGCAGCAAATCTTGTTCCTGGGACGAGCAGTACTTC. Encoded protein: CASSKSCSWDEQYF.

This clonotype was seen more than once but under ten times. This chain uses TRBV19 with TRBJ1-5; unclear D gene. V gave up 4 bases and J gave up 2 bases, with 9 bases separating them. CDR1 LNHDA and CDR2 SQIVND come from the germline V gene (reference sequence). The length of the CDR3 is 14 residues. The CDR3 protein is CASSTGEGNQPQHF. CDR3 bases: TGTGCCAGTAGTACCGGGGAGGGCAATCAGCCCCAGCATTTT.

The chain joins TRBV5-5 to TRBJ2-3; D not resolved. The CDR3 is 16 residues long. Trimming stripped 0 bases from V and 1 base from J, with 12 bases between. From germline, CDR1 is SGHKS and CDR2 YYEKEE (reference sequence). The CDR3 nucleotides are TGTGCCAGCAGCTTGGCCGGAGTGCCCCGCACAGATACGCAGTATTTT. Its protein product is CASSLAGVPRTDTQYF.

The gene calls are TRBV9 and TRBJ2-7; D is perhaps TRBD1 or TRBD2 (5 bases each). Germline lookup yields CDR1 SGDLS and CDR2 YYNGEE. V lost 2 bases and J 6 bases, leaving 15 bases between the germline ends. The CDR3 has 14 residues. CDR3 loop: CASSVGAALSEQYF. In DNA form, the CDR3 reads TGTGCCAGCAGCGTCGGGGCCGCTCTCTCCGAGCAGTACTTC.

The genes are TRBV14 and TRBJ2-1; TRBD1 might be the D (6 bases). Trimming removed 4 bases at V and 5 bases at J, with 18 bases between. The CDR3 is made up of 16 amino acids. Per germline, CDR1 SGHDN and CDR2 FVKESK. The CDR3 DNA reads TGTGCCAGCAGCCCACGCAGGGGTTGGGGGCACAATGAGCAGTTCTTC. This codes for CASSPRRGWGHNEQFF.

The chain uses TRBV19 and TRBJ2-7, with D unresolved. The CDR3 runs to 13 residues. CDR1 LNHDA and CDR2 SQIVND come from the germline V gene (reference sequence). Trimming left V 5 bases short and J 0 bases short, with 8 bases between. The CDR3 loop reads CASSPASSYEQYF. In nucleotides, the CDR3 is TGTGCCAGTAGTCCGGCCAGCTCCTACGAGCAGTACTTC.